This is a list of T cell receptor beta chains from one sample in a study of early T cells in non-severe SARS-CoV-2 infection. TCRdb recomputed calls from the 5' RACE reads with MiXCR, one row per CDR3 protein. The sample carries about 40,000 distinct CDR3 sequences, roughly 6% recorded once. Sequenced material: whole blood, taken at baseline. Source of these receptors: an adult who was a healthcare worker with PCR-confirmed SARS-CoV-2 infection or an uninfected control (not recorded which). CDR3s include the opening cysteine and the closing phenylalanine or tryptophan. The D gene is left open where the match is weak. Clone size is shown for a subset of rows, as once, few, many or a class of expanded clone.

CDR3 DNA: TGTGCCAGCAGCCCCCGAGCTATGGGCGGGGGATACAATGAGCAGTTCTTC
CDR3 protein: CASSPRAMGGGYNEQFF
J gene: TRBJ2-1
D gene: TRBD2
V gene: TRBV7-2
clone size: many

CDR3 DNA: TGTGCCAGCAGCCGCCTAGCGGGGGGGGCCAATGAGCAGTTCTTC
CDR3 protein: CASSRLAGGANEQFF
J gene: TRBJ2-1
D gene: TRBD2
V gene: TRBV3-1
clone size: NA

CDR3 DNA: TGTGCCAGCAGTTTAGGTACAGGGGGGACACCCACAGATACGCAGTATTTT
CDR3 protein: CASSLGTGGTPTDTQYF
J gene: TRBJ2-3
D gene: TRBD1
V gene: TRBV28
clone size: many

CDR3 DNA: TGTGCCAGCTCCAGGACGAGCCAAGAGACCCAGTACTTC
CDR3 protein: CASSRTSQETQYF
J gene: TRBJ2-5
D gene: NA
V gene: TRBV18
clone size: many

CDR3 DNA: TGTGCCAGCAGCCCGCTAGTTGGGGTGGCCAATCAGCCCCAGCATTTT
CDR3 protein: CASSPLVGVANQPQHF
J gene: TRBJ1-5
D gene: NA
V gene: TRBV7-8
clone size: once

CDR3 DNA: TGTGCCAGCAGCAAACAGAGTAGCAATCAGCCCCAGCATTTT
CDR3 protein: CASSKQSSNQPQHF
J gene: TRBJ1-5
D gene: NA
V gene: TRBV27
clone size: NA

CDR3 DNA: TGTGCCAGCTCACCAGCAAGCTCAAACACTGAAGCTTTCTTT
CDR3 protein: CASSPASSNTEAFF
J gene: TRBJ1-1
D gene: NA
V gene: TRBV18
clone size: many

CDR3 DNA: TGTGCCAGCAGCCGCCCTAGCGGGGGGGCGGAGACCCAGTACTTC
CDR3 protein: CASSRPSGGAETQYF
J gene: TRBJ2-5
D gene: TRBD2
V gene: TRBV3-1
clone size: many

CDR3 DNA: TGCAGTGCTGGAATCCTTACCGGGACTAGCGGGCCGAGGACGCAGTATTTT
CDR3 protein: CSAGILTGTSGPRTQYF
J gene: TRBJ2-3
D gene: TRBD2
V gene: TRBV20-1
clone size: many

CDR3 DNA: TGTGCCAGCAGCCATCCCGGGACAACTAATGAAAAACTGTTTTTT
CDR3 protein: CASSHPGTTNEKLFF
J gene: TRBJ1-4
D gene: NA
V gene: TRBV7-9
clone size: many

CDR3 DNA: TGTGCCAGCAGCCTAACCGGGACAGACTCCTACGAGCAGTACTTC
CDR3 protein: CASSLTGTDSYEQYF
J gene: TRBJ2-7
D gene: TRBD1
V gene: TRBV7-2
clone size: few

CDR3 DNA: TGCGCCAGCAGCTTGGAGGGGACAGGGATCTACGAGCAGTACTTC
CDR3 protein: CASSLEGTGIYEQYF
J gene: TRBJ2-7
D gene: TRBD1
V gene: TRBV5-1
clone size: NA

CDR3 DNA: TGTGCCTGGAGTGTACTAGCGGGGGCTCAAGAGACCCAGTACTTC
CDR3 protein: CAWSVLAGAQETQYF
J gene: TRBJ2-5
D gene: TRBD2
V gene: TRBV30
clone size: few

CDR3 DNA: TGTGCCAGCAGCCCACCCCCGAGGGGCGGTACTGAAGCTTTCTTT
CDR3 protein: CASSPPPRGGTEAFF
J gene: TRBJ1-1
D gene: NA
V gene: TRBV7-8
clone size: many

CDR3 DNA: TGTGCCAGCTCACCAAAGGGGGACTACGAGCAGTACTTC
CDR3 protein: CASSPKGDYEQYF
J gene: TRBJ2-7
D gene: NA
V gene: TRBV18
clone size: many

CDR3 DNA: TGTGCCAGCAGACGCGGGGGGGGTACAGATACGCAGTATTTT
CDR3 protein: CASRRGGGTDTQYF
J gene: TRBJ2-3
D gene: TRBD2
V gene: TRBV5-4
clone size: NA

CDR3 DNA: TGTGCCAGCAGTTCCGATCCTGAAGCTTTTTTT
CDR3 protein: CASSSDPEAFF
J gene: TRBJ1-1
D gene: NA
V gene: TRBV28
clone size: many

CDR3 DNA: TGTGCCAGCAGTAACCAGGGTAATCGGTACGAGCAGTACTTC
CDR3 protein: CASSNQGNRYEQYF
J gene: TRBJ2-7
D gene: NA
V gene: TRBV12-3/TRBV12-4
clone size: medium-sized

CDR3 DNA: TGTGCCTGGAGTGTGGGAAGGGACCAGCCCCAGCATTTT
CDR3 protein: CAWSVGRDQPQHF
J gene: TRBJ1-5
D gene: NA
V gene: TRBV30
clone size: many

CDR3 DNA: TGCAGTGTCTCAGGGTTTCGGACTGAAGCTTTCTTT
CDR3 protein: CSVSGFRTEAFF
J gene: TRBJ1-1
D gene: NA
V gene: TRBV20-1
clone size: NA

CDR3 DNA: TGTGCCATCAGTGAAAGGAGTGAAAAACTGTTTTTT
CDR3 protein: CAISERSEKLFF
J gene: TRBJ1-4
D gene: NA
V gene: TRBV10-3
clone size: NA

CDR3 DNA: TGTGCCTGGAGTTTAGGGGCGGGGGGACGCACAGATACGCAGTATTTT
CDR3 protein: CAWSLGAGGRTDTQYF
J gene: TRBJ2-3
D gene: TRBD2
V gene: TRBV30
clone size: NA

CDR3 DNA: TGTGCCAGCAGCGGGACAGGGGAAGTATTGACCGGGGAGCTGTTTTTT
CDR3 protein: CASSGTGEVLTGELFF
J gene: TRBJ2-2
D gene: TRBD1
V gene: TRBV9
clone size: NA

CDR3 DNA: TGCAGCGTTGAAGTGGACCTCACAGATACGCAGTATTTT
CDR3 protein: CSVEVDLTDTQYF
J gene: TRBJ2-3
D gene: NA
V gene: TRBV29-1
clone size: many

CDR3 DNA: TGCAGCGTTGATGGCGGGGGGAGCACAGATACGCAGTATTTT
CDR3 protein: CSVDGGGSTDTQYF
J gene: TRBJ2-3
D gene: TRBD2
V gene: TRBV29-1
clone size: NA

CDR3 DNA: TGTGCCAGCGGAGCTGGGAAAGGCTCTGGAAACACCATATATTTT
CDR3 protein: CASGAGKGSGNTIYF
J gene: TRBJ1-3
D gene: NA
V gene: TRBV13
clone size: NA

CDR3 DNA: TGTGCCAGCAGCTTGTCCAGCAGGGGCACTGAAGCTTTCTTT
CDR3 protein: CASSLSSRGTEAFF
J gene: TRBJ1-1
D gene: NA
V gene: TRBV5-6
clone size: few

CDR3 DNA: TGCAGCGTGGTAACACGGTCCCCTGAAGCTTTCTTT
CDR3 protein: CSVVTRSPEAFF
J gene: TRBJ1-1
D gene: NA
V gene: TRBV29-1
clone size: many

CDR3 DNA: TGTGCCAGCAGCTTGTTTCCAAATCCTGGCTACACCTTC
CDR3 protein: CASSLFPNPGYTF
J gene: TRBJ1-2
D gene: NA
V gene: TRBV7-9
clone size: many

CDR3 DNA: TGTGCCAGCAGCGCCCGGTACGAGCAGTACTTC
CDR3 protein: CASSARYEQYF
J gene: TRBJ2-7
D gene: NA
V gene: TRBV7-2
clone size: many

CDR3 DNA: TGTGCCAGCAGCCAAGAGGTGAGAGCTGAGACTTCCTACGAGCAGTACTTC
CDR3 protein: CASSQEVRAETSYEQYF
J gene: TRBJ2-7
D gene: NA
V gene: TRBV3-1
clone size: few

CDR3 DNA: TGCAGTGCCGATATAGGGGCTGGAAACACCATATATTTT
CDR3 protein: CSADIGAGNTIYF
J gene: TRBJ1-3
D gene: NA
V gene: TRBV20-1
clone size: many

CDR3 DNA: TGTGCCTGGAGTGTGGGTTCTCCAGATACGCAGTATTTT
CDR3 protein: CAWSVGSPDTQYF
J gene: TRBJ2-3
D gene: NA
V gene: TRBV30
clone size: many

CDR3 DNA: TGTGCCAGCAGTTCGATGGTAGCCAAAAACATTCAGTACTTC
CDR3 protein: CASSSMVAKNIQYF
J gene: TRBJ2-4
D gene: NA
V gene: TRBV12-3/TRBV12-4
clone size: many

CDR3 DNA: TGTGCCAGCAGCGTTATCGGGATGAACACCGGGGAGCTGTTTTTT
CDR3 protein: CASSVIGMNTGELFF
J gene: TRBJ2-2
D gene: NA
V gene: TRBV9
clone size: NA

CDR3 DNA: TGCAGTGCCTCCCTCAGGGCTGGAAACACCATATATTTT
CDR3 protein: CSASLRAGNTIYF
J gene: TRBJ1-3
D gene: NA
V gene: TRBV20-1
clone size: few

CDR3 DNA: TGTGCCAGTAGATCCTCGGGACAAGCAAGTACTGAAGCTTTCTTT
CDR3 protein: CASRSSGQASTEAFF
J gene: TRBJ1-1
D gene: NA
V gene: TRBV19
clone size: many

CDR3 DNA: TGCGCCAGCAGCTTGGCCGTGAGTGTAAGGGGGACCTACGAGCAGTACTTC
CDR3 protein: CASSLAVSVRGTYEQYF
J gene: TRBJ2-7
D gene: NA
V gene: TRBV5-1
clone size: NA

CDR3 DNA: TGCAGTGCTAGGGCGGACAGGAAGCAGTATTTT
CDR3 protein: CSARADRKQYF
J gene: TRBJ2-3
D gene: TRBD1
V gene: TRBV20-1
clone size: many

CDR3 DNA: TGCGCCAGCAGGCAACAGGGACTAGCGACCTACGAGCAGTACTTC
CDR3 protein: CASRQQGLATYEQYF
J gene: TRBJ2-7
D gene: TRBD2
V gene: TRBV4-1
clone size: NA

CDR3 DNA: TGTGCCAGCAGCTTATCGAAGGGCAGGCCTTTCTATGGCTACACCTTC
CDR3 protein: CASSLSKGRPFYGYTF
J gene: TRBJ1-2
D gene: NA
V gene: TRBV7-9
clone size: many